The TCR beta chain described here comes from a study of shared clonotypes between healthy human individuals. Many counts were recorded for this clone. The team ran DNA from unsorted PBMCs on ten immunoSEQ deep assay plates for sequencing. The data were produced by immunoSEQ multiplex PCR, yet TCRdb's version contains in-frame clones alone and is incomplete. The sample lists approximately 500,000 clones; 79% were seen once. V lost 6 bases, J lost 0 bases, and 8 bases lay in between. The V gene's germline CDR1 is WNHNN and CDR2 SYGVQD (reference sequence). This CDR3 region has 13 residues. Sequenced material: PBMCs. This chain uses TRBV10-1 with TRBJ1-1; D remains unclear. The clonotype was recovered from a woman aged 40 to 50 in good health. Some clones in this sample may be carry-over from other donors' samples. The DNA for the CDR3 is TGCGCCAGCAGCGAAAACATGAACACTGAAGCTTTCTTT. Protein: CASSENMNTEAFF.